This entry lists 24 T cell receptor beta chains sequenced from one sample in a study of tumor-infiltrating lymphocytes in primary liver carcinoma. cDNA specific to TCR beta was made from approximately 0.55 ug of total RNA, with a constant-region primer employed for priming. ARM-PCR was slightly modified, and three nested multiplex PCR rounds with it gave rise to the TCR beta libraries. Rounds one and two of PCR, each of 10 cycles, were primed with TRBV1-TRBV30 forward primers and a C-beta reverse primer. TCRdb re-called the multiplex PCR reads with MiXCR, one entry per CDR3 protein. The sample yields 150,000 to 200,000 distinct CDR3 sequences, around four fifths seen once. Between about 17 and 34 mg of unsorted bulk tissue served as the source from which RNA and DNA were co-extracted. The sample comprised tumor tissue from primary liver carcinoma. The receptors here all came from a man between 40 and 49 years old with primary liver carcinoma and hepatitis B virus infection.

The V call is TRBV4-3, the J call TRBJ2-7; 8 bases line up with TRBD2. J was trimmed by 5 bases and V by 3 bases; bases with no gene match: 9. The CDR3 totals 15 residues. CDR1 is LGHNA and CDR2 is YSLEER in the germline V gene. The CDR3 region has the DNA TGCGCCAGCAGCCACCTGGGCGGAGCGGGAGACGAGCAGTACTTC. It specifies CASSHLGGAGDEQYF.

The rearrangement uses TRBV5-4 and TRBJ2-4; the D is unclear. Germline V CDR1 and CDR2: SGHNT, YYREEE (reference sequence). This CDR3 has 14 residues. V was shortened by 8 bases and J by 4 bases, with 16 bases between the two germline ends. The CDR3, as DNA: TGTGCCAGTAACTTGGGGTCCGCTAAAAACATTCAGTACTTC. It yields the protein CASNLGSAKNIQYF.

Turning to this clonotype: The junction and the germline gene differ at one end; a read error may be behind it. The CDR3 DNA is TGTGCCACCAGTCTCAAGGGGGGAAATCAGCCCAAGCATTTT. Translated, it gives CATSLKGGNQPKHF. The chain carries TRBV6-5 and TRBJ1-5, with TRBD1 as a possible D gene (6 bases). The germline gives CDR1 MNHEY, CDR2 SVGAGI. This CDR3 contains 14 residues.

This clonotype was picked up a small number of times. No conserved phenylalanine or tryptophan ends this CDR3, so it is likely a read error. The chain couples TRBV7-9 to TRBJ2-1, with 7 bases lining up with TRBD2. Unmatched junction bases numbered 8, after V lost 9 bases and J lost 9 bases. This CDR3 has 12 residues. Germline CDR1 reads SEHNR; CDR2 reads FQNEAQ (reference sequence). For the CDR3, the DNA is TGTGCCAGTAGTCTCTCGGGGGGTGAGCAGTTCTTA. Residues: CASSLSGGEQFL.

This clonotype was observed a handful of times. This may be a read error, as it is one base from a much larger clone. CDR3 loop: CASSLAHREQFF. Here the CDR3 DNA reads TGTGCCAGCAGCTTGGCCCACAGGGAGCAGTTCTTC. The V call is TRBV13, the J call TRBJ2-1, with D perhaps TRBD1 (5 bases). Germline CDR1 and CDR2: PRHDT and FYEKMQ (reference sequence). V was pared by 3 bases and J by 10 bases, with 10 bases between. The CDR3 is 12 residues long.

Here the CDR3 DNA reads TGTGCCAGCATCTATACAGGGCATTTCTCCGGGGAGCTGTTTTTT. This translates into CASIYTGHFSGELFF. The rearrangement joins TRBV11-1 to TRBJ2-2, with D possibly TRBD1 on 6 matching bases. Trimming cost V 7 bases and J 6 bases, with 18 bases left between them. The germline gives CDR1 SGHAT, CDR2 FQDESV (reference sequence). This CDR3 comprises 15 residues.

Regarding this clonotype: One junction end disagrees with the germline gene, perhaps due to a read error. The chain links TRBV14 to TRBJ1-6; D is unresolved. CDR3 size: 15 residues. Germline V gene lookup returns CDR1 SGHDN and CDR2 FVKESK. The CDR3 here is CACSQEFLGNSPIHF. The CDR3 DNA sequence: TGTGCCTGCAGCCAAGAGTTTCTGGGGAATTCACCCATCCACTTT.

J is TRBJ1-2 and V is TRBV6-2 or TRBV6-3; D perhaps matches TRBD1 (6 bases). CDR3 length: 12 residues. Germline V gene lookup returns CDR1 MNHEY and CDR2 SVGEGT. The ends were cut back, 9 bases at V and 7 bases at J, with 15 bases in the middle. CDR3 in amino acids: CARRETGGGYTF. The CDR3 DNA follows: TGTGCCAGAAGAGAGACAGGAGGTGGCTACACCTTC.

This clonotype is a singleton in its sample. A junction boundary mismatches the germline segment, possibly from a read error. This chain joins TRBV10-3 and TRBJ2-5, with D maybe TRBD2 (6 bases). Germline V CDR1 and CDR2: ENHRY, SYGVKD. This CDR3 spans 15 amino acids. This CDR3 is CAINDREKGMETQHF. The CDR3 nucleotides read TGTGCCATCAATGACCGGGAGAAGGGGATGGAGACCCAGCACTTC.

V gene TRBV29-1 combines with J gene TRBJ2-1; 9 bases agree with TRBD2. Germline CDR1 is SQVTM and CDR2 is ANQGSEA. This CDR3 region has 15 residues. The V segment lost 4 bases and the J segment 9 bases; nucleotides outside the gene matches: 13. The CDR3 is CSVGLLAGMTAEQFF. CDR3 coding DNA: TGCAGCGTTGGTCTTCTAGCGGGGATGACCGCTGAGCAGTTCTTC.

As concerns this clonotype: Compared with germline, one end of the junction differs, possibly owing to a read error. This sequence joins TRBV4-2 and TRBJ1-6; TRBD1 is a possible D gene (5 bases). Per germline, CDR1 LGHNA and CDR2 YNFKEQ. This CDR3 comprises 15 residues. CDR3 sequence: CASNQAGAMDSPLHF. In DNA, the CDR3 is TGTGCCAGCAACCAAGCTGGGGCGATGGATTCACCCCTCCACTTT.

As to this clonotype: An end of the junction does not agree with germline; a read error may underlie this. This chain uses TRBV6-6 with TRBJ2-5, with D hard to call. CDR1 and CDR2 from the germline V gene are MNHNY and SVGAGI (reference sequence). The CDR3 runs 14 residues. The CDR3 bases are TGTGCCAGCAGTTACGGCGAGAGTGCAGAGACTCAGTACTTC. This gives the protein CASSYGESAETQYF.

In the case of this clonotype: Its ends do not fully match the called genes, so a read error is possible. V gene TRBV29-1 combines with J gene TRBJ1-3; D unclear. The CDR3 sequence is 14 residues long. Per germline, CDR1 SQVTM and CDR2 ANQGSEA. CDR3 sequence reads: CSVDAPLEGNTIYF. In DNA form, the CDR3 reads TGCAGCGTTGATGCTCCCTTGGAAGGAAACACCATATACTTT.

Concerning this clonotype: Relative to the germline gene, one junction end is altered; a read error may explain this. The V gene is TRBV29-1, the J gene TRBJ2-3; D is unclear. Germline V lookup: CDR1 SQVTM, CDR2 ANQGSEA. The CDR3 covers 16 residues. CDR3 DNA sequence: TGCAGCATCGCTGGAGAGGACGGACGTAGCATAGATACGCAGTATTTT. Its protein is CSIAGEDGRSIDTQYF.

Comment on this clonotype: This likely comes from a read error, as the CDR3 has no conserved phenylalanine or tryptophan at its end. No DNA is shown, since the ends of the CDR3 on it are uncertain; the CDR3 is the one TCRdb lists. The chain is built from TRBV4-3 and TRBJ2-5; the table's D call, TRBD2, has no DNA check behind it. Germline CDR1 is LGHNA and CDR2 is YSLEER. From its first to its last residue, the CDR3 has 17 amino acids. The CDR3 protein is CASSQAASGRTGETQYL.

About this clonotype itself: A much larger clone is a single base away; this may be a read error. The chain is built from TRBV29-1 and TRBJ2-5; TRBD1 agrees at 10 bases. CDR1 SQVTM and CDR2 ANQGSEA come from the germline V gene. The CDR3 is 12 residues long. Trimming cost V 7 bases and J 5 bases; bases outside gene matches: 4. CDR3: CSEGGQGETQYF. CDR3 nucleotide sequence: TGCAGCGAGGGGGGACAGGGGGAGACCCAGTACTTC.

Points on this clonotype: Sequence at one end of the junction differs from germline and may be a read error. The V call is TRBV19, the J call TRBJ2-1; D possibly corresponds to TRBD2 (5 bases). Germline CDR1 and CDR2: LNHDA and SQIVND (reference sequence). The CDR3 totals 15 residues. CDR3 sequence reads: CASRPGGGSYNEKFF. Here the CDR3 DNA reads TGTGCCAGTAGGCCAGGTGGAGGTTCCTACAATGAGAAGTTCTTC. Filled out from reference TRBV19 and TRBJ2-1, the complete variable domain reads DGGITQSPKYLFRKEGQNVTLSCEQNLNHDAMYWYRQDPGQGLRLIYYSQIVNDFQKGDIAEGYSVSREKKESFPLTVTSAQKNPTAFYLCASRPGGGSYNEKFFGPGTRLTVL.

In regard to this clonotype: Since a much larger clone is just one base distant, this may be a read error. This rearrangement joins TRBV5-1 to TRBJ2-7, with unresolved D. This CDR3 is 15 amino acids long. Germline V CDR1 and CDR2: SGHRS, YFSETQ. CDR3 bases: TGCGCCAGCAGCTTCCACTTCCTAGGCAGCTACGAGCACTACTTC. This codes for CASSFHFLGSYEHYF.

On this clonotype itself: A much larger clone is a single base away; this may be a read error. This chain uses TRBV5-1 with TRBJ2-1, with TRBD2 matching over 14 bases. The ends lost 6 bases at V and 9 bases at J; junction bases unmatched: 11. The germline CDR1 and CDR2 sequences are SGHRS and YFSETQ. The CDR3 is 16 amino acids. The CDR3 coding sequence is TGCGCCAGCAACTGGGGGACTAGCGGGAGCTTCGGTGAGCAGTTCTTC. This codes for CASNWGTSGSFGEQFF.

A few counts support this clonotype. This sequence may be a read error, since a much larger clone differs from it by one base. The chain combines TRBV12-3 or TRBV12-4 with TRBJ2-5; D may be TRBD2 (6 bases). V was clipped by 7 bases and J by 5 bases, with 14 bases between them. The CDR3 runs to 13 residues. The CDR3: CASTSGSGETQYF. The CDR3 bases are TGTGCCAGCACCTCCGGGAGTGGGGAGACCCAGTACTTC.

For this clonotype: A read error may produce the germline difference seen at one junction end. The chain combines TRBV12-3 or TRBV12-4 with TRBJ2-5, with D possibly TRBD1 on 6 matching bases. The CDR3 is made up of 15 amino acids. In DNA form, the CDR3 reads TGTGCCAGCAGTTCCGGGGCAGGGGACCAAGGGACCCAGTACTTC. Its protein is CASSSGAGDQGTQYF.

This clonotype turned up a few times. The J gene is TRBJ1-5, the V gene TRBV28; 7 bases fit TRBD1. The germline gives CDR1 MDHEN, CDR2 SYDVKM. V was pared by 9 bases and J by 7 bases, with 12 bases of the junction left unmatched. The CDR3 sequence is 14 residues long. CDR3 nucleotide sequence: TGTGCCAGGAGGTCTACAGGGGCTTCCCAGCCCCAGCATTTT. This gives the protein CARRSTGASQPQHF.

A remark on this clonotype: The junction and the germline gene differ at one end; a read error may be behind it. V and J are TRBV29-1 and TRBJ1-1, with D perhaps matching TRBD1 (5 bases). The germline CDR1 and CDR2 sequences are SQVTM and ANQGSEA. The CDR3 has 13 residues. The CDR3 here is CGVERVGENGAFF. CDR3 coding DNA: TGCGGCGTTGAACGAGTGGGGGAGAATGGAGCTTTCTTT.

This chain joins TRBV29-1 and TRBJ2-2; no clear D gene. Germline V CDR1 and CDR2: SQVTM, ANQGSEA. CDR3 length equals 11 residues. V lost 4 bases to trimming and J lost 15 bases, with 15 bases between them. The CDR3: CSVGLTGEMFF. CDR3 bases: TGCAGCGTTGGACTCACCGGAGAGATGTTTTTT.